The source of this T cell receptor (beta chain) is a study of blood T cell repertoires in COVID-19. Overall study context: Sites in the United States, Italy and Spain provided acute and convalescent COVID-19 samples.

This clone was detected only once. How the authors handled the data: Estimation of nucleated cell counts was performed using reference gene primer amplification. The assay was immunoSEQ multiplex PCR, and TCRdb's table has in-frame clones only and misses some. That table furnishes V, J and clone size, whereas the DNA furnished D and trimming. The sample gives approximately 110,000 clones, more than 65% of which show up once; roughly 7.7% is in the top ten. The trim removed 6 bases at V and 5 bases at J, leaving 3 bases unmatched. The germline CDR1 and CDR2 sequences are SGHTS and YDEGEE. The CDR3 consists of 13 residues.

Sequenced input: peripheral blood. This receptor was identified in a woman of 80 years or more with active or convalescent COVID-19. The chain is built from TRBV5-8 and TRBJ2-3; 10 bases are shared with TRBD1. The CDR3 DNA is TGTGCCAGCAACGGACAGGGGGTAGATACGCAGTATTTT. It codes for CASNGQGVDTQYF.